This T cell receptor beta chain stems from a study of tumor-infiltrating lymphocytes in primary liver carcinoma. Study results and limitations: The top-250-clone fraction was significantly higher in tumors than in blood (p = 0.039).

From roughly 18-30 mg of unsorted bulk tissue, DNA and RNA were co-extracted together. Patients carried chronic HBV infection without prior treatment. This CDR3 spans 17 amino acids. Per germline, CDR1 MNHNS and CDR2 SASEGT. The researchers produced TCR beta cDNA from 450 to 600 ng total RNA with a constant-region primer. Each TCR beta library was derived from three nested multiplex PCR rounds that employed slightly modified ARM-PCR. TRBV1-TRBV30 forward and Cbeta reverse primers drove the first two approximately 11-cycle rounds. TCRdb called the multiplex PCR reads again in MiXCR, with one record for every CDR3 protein. The data hold roughly 70,000 distinct CDR3 sequences, with about 71% observed a single time. In the case of this clonotype: The antigen remains undetermined. The germline gene is not matched at one end of the junction; a read error may be the cause.

The material sequenced was liver tumor tissue from sampling region 4. Subset here: tumor region T4, right-lateral pole. The chain has TRBV6-1 and TRBJ2-4; 8 nucleotides match TRBD2. The source of this sequence is a man aged 35 to 55 with primary liver carcinoma and hepatitis B virus infection. As DNA, the CDR3 is TGTGCCGGCAGTGCCTCAAGGACTAGCTCTACCAAAAACATTCAGTACTTC. Translated, it gives CAGSASRTSSTKNIQYF.